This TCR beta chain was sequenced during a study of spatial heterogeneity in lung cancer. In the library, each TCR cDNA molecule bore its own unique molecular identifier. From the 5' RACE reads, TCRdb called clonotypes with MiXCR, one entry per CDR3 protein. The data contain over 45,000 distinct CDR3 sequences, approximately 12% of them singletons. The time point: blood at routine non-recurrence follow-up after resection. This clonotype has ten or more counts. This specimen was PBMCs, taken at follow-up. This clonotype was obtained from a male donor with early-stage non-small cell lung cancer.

The CDR3 DNA follows: TGTGCCAGCAGTGAACCAGGTTCTTTCATTCAGTACTTC. Protein: CASSEPGSFIQYF. This chain uses TRBV6-1 with TRBJ2-4; D remains ambiguous. The germline V gene encodes CDR1 MNHNS and CDR2 SASEGT. Trimming removed 2 bases from V and 9 bases from J, with 11 bases in between. The CDR3 sequence is 13 residues long.